The rows below give T cell receptor beta chains drawn from one sample of a study of T cell changes during pregnancy in multiple sclerosis. Profiled with immunoSEQ multiplex PCR; TCRdb holds only in-frame clones, not every one. The table has under 95,000 clones, 85% to 95% seen once. The material was peripheral blood, obtained in the second trimester of pregnancy. These receptors were taken from a female donor in good health, enrolled as a control in a pregnancy study. CDR3s include the opening cysteine and the closing phenylalanine or tryptophan. The D gene is left open where the match is weak. The size of a clone is reported for some rows only, either as once, few or many, or as a class for expanded clones.

J gene,D gene,clone size,CDR3 length,V gene,CDR3 DNA,CDR3 protein
TRBJ2-3,TRBD2,NA,16,TRBV2,TGTGCCAGCAGTGAAGCGCTAGCGGGAGCTTTGGATACGCAGTATTTT,CASSEALAGALDTQYF
TRBJ2-2,NA,NA,14,TRBV5-1,TGCGCCAGCAGCTTAGGAGAGATCACCGGGGAGCTGTTTTTT,CASSLGEITGELFF
TRBJ2-5,TRBD2,NA,15,TRBV9,TGTGCCAGCAACCTAGCGGGAGCCAACCAAGAGACCCAGTACTTC,CASNLAGANQETQYF
TRBJ1-4,NA,NA,16,TRBV7-9,TGTGCCAGCAGCTTAGCGCTAACAGCCTCGCATGAAAAACTGTTTTTT,CASSLALTASHEKLFF
TRBJ2-7,NA,NA,14,TRBV6-6,TGTGCCAGCAGTGACCGGGCCGGGACCTACGAGCAGTACTTC,CASSDRAGTYEQYF
TRBJ1-2,NA,NA,11,TRBV7-2,TGTGCCAGCAGCTCTGGCCTCGGCTACACCTTC,CASSSGLGYTF
TRBJ1-1,NA,NA,15,TRBV15,TGTGCCACCAGCAGCCCGGGAGAGGGGAACACTGAAGCTTTCTTT,CATSSPGEGNTEAFF
TRBJ2-1,NA,once,16,TRBV19,TGTGCCAGTAGTATCGTTGGGCAGGGGTCCTACAATGAGCAGTTCTTC,CASSIVGQGSYNEQFF
TRBJ2-3,TRBD2,NA,15,TRBV5-1,TGCGCCAGCAGCTTTGGACTAGGGTCCGCAGATACGCAGTATTTT,CASSFGLGSADTQYF
TRBJ1-1,TRBD1,once,14,TRBV27,TGTGCCACTGGACAGGGGGCAGGGAACACTGAAGCTTTCTTT,CATGQGAGNTEAFF
TRBJ1-6,TRBD1,NA,13,TRBV9,TGTGCCAGTACCCAGGGGGCCCAATCACCCCTCCACTTT,CASTQGAQSPLHF
TRBJ2-1,TRBD2,NA,15,TRBV6-5,TGTGCCAGCAGGGAAACTAGCGGGAGGGCCTTTGAGCAGTTCTTC,CASRETSGRAFEQFF
TRBJ2-1,TRBD2,NA,17,TRBV12-5,TGTGCTAGTGGTTTGGTACTTTCTAGCGGGATAAACAATGAGCAGTTCTTC,CASGLVLSSGINNEQFF
TRBJ1-5,TRBD1,NA,17,TRBV28,TGTGCCAGCAATACCTGGCACCAGGGGGGAAGCAATCAGCCCCAGCATTTT,CASNTWHQGGSNQPQHF
TRBJ1-1,TRBD1,NA,14,TRBV28,TGTGCCAGCAGAGTAAGGGACAGGCAAACGTCAGCTTTCTTT,CASRVRDRQTSAFF
TRBJ2-4,TRBD2,NA,14,TRBV7-8,TGTGCCAGCAGCTGGGGGGGGGTCGGAGACATTCAGTACTTC,CASSWGGVGDIQYF
TRBJ2-1,NA,NA,14,TRBV5-1,TGCGCCAGCAGCCCGGACACCTCCTACAATGAGCAGTTCTTC,CASSPDTSYNEQFF
TRBJ1-1,NA,NA,15,TRBV4-1,TGCGCCAGCAGCGAAGAGACAGCTTCGAACACTGAAGCTTTCTTT,CASSEETASNTEAFF
TRBJ2-7,NA,NA,13,TRBV27,TGTGCCAGCAGTTTGCGGTCGGCCTACGAGCAGTACTTC,CASSLRSAYEQYF
TRBJ2-7,TRBD2,NA,17,TRBV4-1,TGCGCCAGCAGCCAAGATCGCGCTAGCGGAAGTCGACCGGAGCAGTACTTC,CASSQDRASGSRPEQYF
TRBJ2-7,TRBD2,NA,11,TRBV29-1,TGCAGCGGCGGGGGACTCTACGAGCAGTACTTC,CSGGGLYEQYF
TRBJ1-3,TRBD1,NA,15,TRBV4-1,TGCGCCAGCAGCCAAGAAGGGACAGCCGGAAACACCATATATTTT,CASSQEGTAGNTIYF
TRBJ1-1,TRBD1,NA,14,TRBV5-4,TGTGCCAGCAGCTCGGACAGGGGGTACACTGAAGCTTTCTTT,CASSSDRGYTEAFF
TRBJ2-4,NA,NA,16,TRBV28,TGTGCCAGCAGTTCCCCGTCGGAGGGGTCCAAAAACATTCAGTACTTC,CASSSPSEGSKNIQYF
TRBJ2-5,TRBD2,NA,14,TRBV2,TGTGCCAGCAGTCCCCGGGGGGGCGGCGAGACCCAGTACTTC,CASSPRGGGETQYF
TRBJ2-7,NA,NA,13,TRBV2,TGTGCCAGCAGTCGAGAATACAGGGACGAGCAGTACTTC,CASSREYRDEQYF
TRBJ1-1,NA,NA,11,TRBV11-2,TGTGCCAGCAGCCAGAACACTGAAGCTTTCTTT,CASSQNTEAFF
TRBJ2-1,TRBD1,once,15,TRBV5-1,TGCGCCAGCAGCTCCGGACAGGGGTCCTACAATGAGCAGTTCTTC,CASSSGQGSYNEQFF